The T cell receptor beta chain described here comes from a study of T cell clonality in common variable immunodeficiency. In this sample, this clone turned up a few times. Its antigen remains unidentified. The sample has other DNA sequences that encode this CDR3 too. Only in-frame clones appear in the TCRdb table, and some are missing; sequencing was by immunoSEQ multiplex PCR. This sample comprises about 43,000 clones, none seen once only. Study-wide findings and caveats: What drives increased CVID clonality needs T cell subpopulation sequencing.

This receptor was identified in a person between 18 and 69 years old in good health. Sequenced: peripheral blood mononuclear cells.

The CDR3 bases that were read are TGTGCCAGCTCCCCCCCGACAGAATTCTTCAATGAG. It is translated as CASSPPTEFFNE. The whole CDR3 sequence reads CASSPPTEFFNEQFF. This chain uses TRBV18 with TRBJ2-1; TRBD1 is a possible D gene (5 bases). Sequencing ends 3 residues short of the CDR3 end; the germline J gene provides the rest. The length of the CDR3 is 15 residues. The germline CDR1 and CDR2 sequences are KGHSH and LQKENI. Trimming shortened V by 6 bases and J by 6 bases, and 18 bases separated the two germline ends.